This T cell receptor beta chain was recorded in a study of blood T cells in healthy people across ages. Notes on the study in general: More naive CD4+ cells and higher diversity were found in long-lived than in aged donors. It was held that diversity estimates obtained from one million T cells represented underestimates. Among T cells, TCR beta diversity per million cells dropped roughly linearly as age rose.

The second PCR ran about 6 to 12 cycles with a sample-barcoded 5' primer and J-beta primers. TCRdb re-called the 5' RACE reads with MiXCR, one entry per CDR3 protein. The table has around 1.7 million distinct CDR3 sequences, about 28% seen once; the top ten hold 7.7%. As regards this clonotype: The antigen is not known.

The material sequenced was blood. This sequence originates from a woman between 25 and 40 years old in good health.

Here the CDR3 reads CASSLILVGGARGQPQHF. The DNA for the CDR3 is TGTGCCAGCAGTTTAATATTGGTGGGAGGGGCGCGCGGTCAGCCCCAGCATTTT. The chain links TRBV28 to TRBJ1-5; perhaps TRBD1 as D (5 bases). CDR3 length: 18 amino acids. Trimming left V 2 bases short and J 6 bases short, with 23 bases between. Germline V gene data show CDR1 as MDHEN and CDR2 as SYDVKM. Supplemented by reference TRBV28 and TRBJ1-5, the full variable domain reads DVKVTQSSRYLVKRTGEKVFLECVQDMDHENMFWYRQDPGLGLRLIYFSYDVKMKEKGDIPEGYSVSREKKERFSLILESASTNQTSMYLCASSLILVGGARGQPQHFGDGTRLSIL.